The present entry profiles one TCR beta chain with its context. As yet, its antigen is unknown. This CDR3 has 15 amino acids. The germline gives CDR1 ENHRY, CDR2 SYGVKD. V was pared by 10 bases and J by 2 bases, with 20 bases between. This entry belongs to a study of T cells in Graves' hyperthyroidism and ophthalmopathy. General observations from the study: The model anticipated ophthalmopathy a median approximately six months pre-onset. Using 13 V-J features, a model discriminated ophthalmopathy from stable hyperthyroidism. Blood held most thyroid clonotypes expanded above 0.001 frequency.

RNA transcripts provided the source from which TCR beta CDR3 regions were amplified. During a first-round RT-PCR of the TCR CDR3, the HTBI primer set was used. TCRdb re-analysed the multiplex PCR reads in MiXCR, keeping a single row per CDR3 protein. The sample holds around 600,000 distinct CDR3 sequences; 45% are singletons and the top ten take roughly 6.5%. The study left out patients who had uncontrolled infection, other autoimmune disease, pregnancy or lactation. The sample taken for sequencing was peripheral blood or thyroid tissue (not recorded which). The chain is built from TRBV10-3 and TRBJ1-1, with D perhaps matching TRBD1 (5 bases). The origin of this receptor is an adult man with Graves' disease, either hyperthyroidism or ophthalmopathy (not recorded which). The CDR3 DNA sequence: TGTGCCACCGAGGGAGATCCCAGGGTAAACACTGAAGCTTTCTTT. Translation: CATEGDPRVNTEAFF.